This T cell receptor beta chain was identified in a study of CD8 T cells in Susac syndrome (dated by TCRdb to between 2018 and 2021). About the study as a whole: Whether CD8+ T cell activation and differentiation in Susac syndrome was antigen driven was tested using repertoire sequencing. The study compared CD8+ T cell repertoire clonality among roughly eleven healthy donors, 14 Susac syndrome patients and about 16 multiple sclerosis patients. The full study reports these points: The study acknowledged that relatively few individuals were included in the TCR sequencing and HLA analysis.

To note about this clonotype: It lacks a known antigen. Base qualities are not at hand, and no much larger clone is one base apart.

For CDR1 and CDR2, the germline V gene (reference sequence) lists LNHDA and SQIVND. V was cut back by 2 bases and J by 6 bases, leaving a gap of 11 bases between them. The CDR3 goes from the cysteine to the phenylalanine over 13 residues. Of all the DNA, just the CDR3 is kept, 39 bases in frame from base 1. RNA was extracted using the RNeasy kit, and roughly 0.5 to 1 ug of the RNA was reverse transcribed with random hexamers. The immunoSEQ multiplex PCR assay, which covers 54 Vbeta and 13 Jbeta segments, was used to amplify TCR beta CDR3 regions. PCR amplification bias was corrected using a synthetic template baseline for primer optimization and computational correction. Per the original workflow: Reads were annotated to V, D and J genes per IMGT and analyzed with immunoSEQ Analyzer, keeping only productive sequences. To calculate clonality, Shannon entropy was normalized by log2 of the number of productive unique sequences and then subtracted from one. Public and private clones were assessed among the 100 most prevalent clones of each patient and control. Clones were defined as Susac-specific when absent from the healthy and MS cohorts, from 1,000 to 1,100 published viral clones and from other ImmuneACCESS disease sequences. In TCRdb, the public reads were trimmed at Q25 with fastp and aligned with MiXCR, with productive beta chains retained. Duplicate CDR3 protein sequences are folded into a single record with the most common DNA and genes. The V and J calls, along with clone size, are taken from TCRdb and not from the paper's own processing. The sample profile shows roughly 140,000 distinct CDR3 sequences; about 94% of them were found once. The ten largest clones add up to 0.2% to 0.25% of the sample.

Peripheral blood CD8+ and CD4+ T cells from healthy donors, Susac syndrome patients and multiple sclerosis patients were profiled using high-throughput TCR beta sequencing. The multiple sclerosis controls were treatment-naive patients who had stable or active relapsing-remitting disease and met the revised McDonald criteria. CD8+ TEMRA cells were enriched by FACS, while bulk CD8+ and CD4+ T cells were purified by magnetic negative isolation. Blood was drawn into EDTA tubes, processed within 24 hours, and PBMCs were isolated by density gradient centrifugation. PBMCs intended for TCR sequencing were cryopreserved in liquid nitrogen and were subsequently thawed in a 37 degrees C water bath. A purity of at least 90% was achieved for sorted or isolated CD4+, CD8+ and CD8+ TEMRA cells.

Sequences were obtained from CD8+ T cells from PBMCs. The receptor was derived from a human donor with multiple sclerosis. The chain employs TRBV19 and TRBJ2-7; a tentative D call is TRBD1 (6 bases match). In nucleotide form, the sequence is TGTGCCAGTAGTATACCACGGACAGCCGAGCAGTACTTC. Translated, it gives CASSIPRTAEQYF.